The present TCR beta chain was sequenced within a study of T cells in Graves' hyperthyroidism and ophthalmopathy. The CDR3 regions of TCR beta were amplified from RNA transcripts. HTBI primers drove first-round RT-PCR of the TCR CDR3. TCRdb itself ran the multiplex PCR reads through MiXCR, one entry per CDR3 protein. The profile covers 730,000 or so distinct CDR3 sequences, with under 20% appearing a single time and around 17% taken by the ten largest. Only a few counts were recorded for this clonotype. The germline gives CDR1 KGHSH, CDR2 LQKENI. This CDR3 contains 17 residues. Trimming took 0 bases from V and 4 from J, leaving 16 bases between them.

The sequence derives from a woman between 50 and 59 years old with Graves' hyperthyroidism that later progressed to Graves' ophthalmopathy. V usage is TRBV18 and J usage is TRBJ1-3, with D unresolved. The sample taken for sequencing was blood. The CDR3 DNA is TGTGCCAGCTCACCACCCTCAGGCGCTATCTCGGGAAACACCATATATTTT. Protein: CASSPPSGAISGNTIYF.